This T cell receptor beta chain was sequenced during a study of graft-versus-host responses after intestinal transplantation (dated by TCRdb to 2020 to 2022). In the study overall: Recipients received multivisceral, liver-intestinal, or isolated intestinal transplants. Every recipient was given anti-thymocyte globulin induction, then maintenance tacrolimus and steroids for 3 to 4 years. After intestinal transplantation, graft-versus-host and host-versus-graft alloreactive T cell clones in the graft, circulation and bone marrow were tracked using bulk TCR-beta CDR3 sequencing. To identify alloreactive clones, pre-transplant mixed lymphocyte reaction products were sequenced and then compared with unstimulated pre-transplant donor and recipient T cells. A cohort of about two dozen intestinal transplant recipients, including one retransplant, was enrolled, and a few patients lacking pretransplant specimens were excluded. Donor T cell macrochimerism was defined as a peak of at least 4% donor T cells among recipient peripheral blood mononuclear cells. Instead of going to the commercial service, samples from a few later patients were sequenced in-house on an Illumina MiSeq and processed with MiXCR. What the authors observed across the whole study: Early after transplant, peak levels of circulating GvH clones were associated with declines in HvG clones. GvH clones turned up in recipient bone marrow, with some appearing earlier in ileal mucosa or blood, a pattern consistent with an intestinal mucosal origin. The relatively low number and heterogeneity of intestinal transplant patients limited the conclusions. In the allografts of patients with donor T cell macrochimerism, GvH to HvG T cell clonal ratios were high.

Comment on this clone: Its antigen remains undetermined. No base quality information exists; no much larger clone differs at one position.

Blood samples were collected up to 4 times in the first month after transplant and then at least monthly when available. The CDR3 numbers 15 residues from cysteine through phenylalanine. The only DNA kept is the CDR3, 45 bases in frame from the first base. Trimming removed 0 bases from V and 0 bases from J, leaving 9 bases between the germline ends. The germline V gene provides CDR1 SGDLS and CDR2 YYNGEE. The library was obtained by the immunoSEQ multiplex PCR assay. High-throughput TCR-beta CDR3 sequencing of genomic DNA from most patients was performed by Adaptive Biotechnologies. As for the authors' bioinformatics: Adaptive's ImmunoSEQ software was the source of the TCR sequencing data for 15 to 20 patients, while a few other patients were processed with MiXCR and VDJtools. Because the origin of CDR3 nucleotide sequences shared between donor and recipient could not be assigned, those sequences were removed. At least 2-fold expansion over unstimulated cells and a minimum CFSE-low frequency of 0.002% (template counts) or 0.001% (read counts) were required for clones to be classified as alloreactive. Mappable clones were those detected in sequenced pre-transplant spleen, lymph node, or MLR CFSE-low populations of the donor or recipient. Cumulative frequency of alloreactive clones was calculated as a percentage of all sequences weighted by copy number. In TCRdb, the immuneACCESS table is reduced to in-frame sequences with V and J assigned. These tables do not hold every clone; where another copy was compared, an unresolved V gene accounts for under half, and the others remain unexplained. That table gives V, J and clone size, and the DNA gave D and trimming. Present in this sample are 57,000 or so clones, around nine tenths of which were seen just once. About 2.9% of the sample comes from the top ten.

The sequence came from a human patient who received an intestinal transplant, so some T cells may come from the graft donor. The rearrangement joined TRBV9 to TRBJ1-2; the D gene identity is not certain. The material sequenced was PBMCs, taken approximately four months after intestinal transplantation. The nucleotide sequence reads TGTGCCAGCAGCGTAGCCCACCTAGCTAACTATGGCTACACCTTC. Its protein reads: CASSVAHLANYGYTF.